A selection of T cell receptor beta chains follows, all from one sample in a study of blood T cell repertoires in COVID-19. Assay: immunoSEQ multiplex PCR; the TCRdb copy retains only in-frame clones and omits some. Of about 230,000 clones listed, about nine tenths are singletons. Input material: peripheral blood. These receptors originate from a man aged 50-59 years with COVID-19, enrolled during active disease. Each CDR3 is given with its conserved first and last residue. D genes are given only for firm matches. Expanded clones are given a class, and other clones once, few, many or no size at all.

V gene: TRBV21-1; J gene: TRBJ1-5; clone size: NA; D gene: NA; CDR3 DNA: TGTGCCAGCAGAAGGGGGGACAGGGGCAATCAGCCCCAGCATTTT; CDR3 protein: CASRRGDRGNQPQHF
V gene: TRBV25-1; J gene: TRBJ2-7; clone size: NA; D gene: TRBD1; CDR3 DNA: TGTGCCAGCAGTGAACCGGGCGGGACAGGGATTCGGGAGCAGTACTTC; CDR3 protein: CASSEPGGTGIREQYF
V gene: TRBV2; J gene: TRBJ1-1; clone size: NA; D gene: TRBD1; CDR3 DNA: TGTGCCAGCCACCGAGACAGGGCGAACACTGAAGCTTTCTTT; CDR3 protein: CASHRDRANTEAFF
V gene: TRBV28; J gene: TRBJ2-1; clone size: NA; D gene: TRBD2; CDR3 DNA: TGTGCCAGCAGTTTATTATCTAGCGGGGCTTTCAATGAGCAGTTCTTC; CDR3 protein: CASSLLSSGAFNEQFF
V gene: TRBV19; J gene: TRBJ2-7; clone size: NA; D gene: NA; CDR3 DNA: TGTGCCAGTAGCCCATGGGGGGAGGCTACCTACGAGCAGTACTTC; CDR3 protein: CASSPWGEATYEQYF
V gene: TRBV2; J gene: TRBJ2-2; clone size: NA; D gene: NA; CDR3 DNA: TGTGCCAGCACCAGTAACACCGGGGAGCTGTTTTTT; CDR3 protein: CASTSNTGELFF
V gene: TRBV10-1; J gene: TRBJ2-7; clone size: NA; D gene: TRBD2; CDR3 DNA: TGCGCCAGCAGTGGTCTAGCGGGAGCCGGGTACGAGCAGTACTTC; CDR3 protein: CASSGLAGAGYEQYF
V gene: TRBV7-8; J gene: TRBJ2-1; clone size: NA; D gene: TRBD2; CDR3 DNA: TGTGCCAGCAGCTTAGTAGCGGGGGGCAACAATGAGCAGTTCTTC; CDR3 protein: CASSLVAGGNNEQFF
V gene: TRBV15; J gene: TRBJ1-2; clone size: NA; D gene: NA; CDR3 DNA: TGTGCCACCAGCAGAGTCCCCCCCGGCGGGGGGGATGGCTACACCTTC; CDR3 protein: CATSRVPPGGGDGYTF
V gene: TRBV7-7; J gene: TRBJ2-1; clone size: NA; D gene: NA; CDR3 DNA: TGTGCTAGCAGTCCGGGAAACCCGAGCGATGAGCAGTTCTTC; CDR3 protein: CASSPGNPSDEQFF
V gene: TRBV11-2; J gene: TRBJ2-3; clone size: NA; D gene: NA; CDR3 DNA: TGTGCCAGCAGCTTAGATCGGGCACCAGGGTCCCGAGATACGCAGTATTTT; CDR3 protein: CASSLDRAPGSRDTQYF
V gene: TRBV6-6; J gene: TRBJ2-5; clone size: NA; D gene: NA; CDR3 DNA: TGTGCCAGCAGTCGGGACAACCGAAACAGGGTCTCCCAGTACTTC; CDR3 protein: CASSRDNRNRVSQYF
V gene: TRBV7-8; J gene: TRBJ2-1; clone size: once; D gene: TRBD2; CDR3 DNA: TGTGCCAGCAGCTTAGTAGGGCTTAGCGGGAGGAAAAGCTCCTACAATGAGCAGTTCTTC; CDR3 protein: CASSLVGLSGRKSSYNEQFF
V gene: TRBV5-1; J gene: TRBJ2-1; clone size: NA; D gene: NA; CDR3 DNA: TGCGCCAGCAGCTTGGCTGGAGACAGCTCCTACAATGAGCAGTTCTTC; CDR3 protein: CASSLAGDSSYNEQFF
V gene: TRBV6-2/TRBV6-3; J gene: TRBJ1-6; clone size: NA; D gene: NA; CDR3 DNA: TGTGCCAGCAGTTATTGGGGGGGTCCTTCACCCCTCCACTTT; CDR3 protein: CASSYWGGPSPLHF
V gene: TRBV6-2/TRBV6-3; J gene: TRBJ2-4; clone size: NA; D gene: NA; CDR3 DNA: TGTGCCAGCAGTTACCCCGGAGAGTCCCTCAACTACGCCAAAAACATTCAGTACTTC; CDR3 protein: CASSYPGESLNYAKNIQYF
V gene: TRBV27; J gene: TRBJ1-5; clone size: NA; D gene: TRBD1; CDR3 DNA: TGTGCCAGCAGGCCCGGGACAGGGGAAAATCAGCCCCAGCATTTT; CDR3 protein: CASRPGTGENQPQHF
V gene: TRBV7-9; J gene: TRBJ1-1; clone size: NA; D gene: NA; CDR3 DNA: TGTGCCAGCAGCCCAGGCGGCAGGACATCGAACACTGAAGCTTTCTTT; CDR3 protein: CASSPGGRTSNTEAFF
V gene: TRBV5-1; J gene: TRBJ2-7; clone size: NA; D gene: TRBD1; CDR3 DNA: TGCGCCAGCAGCCGAGTCGGACAGGGGAGCTCCTACGAGCAGTACTTC; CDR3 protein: CASSRVGQGSSYEQYF
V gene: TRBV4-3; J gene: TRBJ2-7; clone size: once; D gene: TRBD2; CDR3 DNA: TGCGCCAGCAGCCAAGTTTACGGGGGGGGCTACGAGCAGTACTTC; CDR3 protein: CASSQVYGGGYEQYF
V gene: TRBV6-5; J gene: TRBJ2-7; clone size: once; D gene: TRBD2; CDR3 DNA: TGTGCCAGCAGTTACTCGGGGGGGGTAGGGATCGAGCAGTACTTC; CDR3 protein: CASSYSGGVGIEQYF
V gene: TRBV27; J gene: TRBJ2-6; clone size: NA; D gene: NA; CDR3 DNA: TGTGCCAGCAGTTTTTCCCTTCGGACAGCGAACTCTGGGGCCAACGTCCTGACTTTC; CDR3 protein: CASSFSLRTANSGANVLTF
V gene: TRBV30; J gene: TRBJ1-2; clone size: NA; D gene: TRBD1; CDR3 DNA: TGTGCCTGGAGTGCCCCCGGGACAGGGGGCTATGTTAAGGGCTACACCTTC; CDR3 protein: CAWSAPGTGGYVKGYTF
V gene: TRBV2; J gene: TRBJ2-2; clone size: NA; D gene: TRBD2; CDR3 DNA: TGTGCCAGCTCGGGGGGGCACACCGGGGAGCTGTTTTTT; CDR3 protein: CASSGGHTGELFF
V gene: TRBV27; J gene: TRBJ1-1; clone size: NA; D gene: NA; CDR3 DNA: TGTGCCAGCAGTTCCTCAGGGCAAGCTTTCTTT; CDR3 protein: CASSSSGQAFF
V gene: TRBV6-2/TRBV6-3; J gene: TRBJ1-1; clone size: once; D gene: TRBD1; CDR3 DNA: TGTGCCAGCAGTTCTTCCCTCCGGGACAGACAGAAAAACACTGAAGCTTTCTTT; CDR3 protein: CASSSSLRDRQKNTEAFF
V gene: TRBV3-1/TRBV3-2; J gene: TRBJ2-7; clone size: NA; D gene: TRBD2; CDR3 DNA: TGTGCCAGCAGCCTCCTAGCGGGGGGGACCTACGAGCAGTACTTC; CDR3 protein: CASSLLAGGTYEQYF
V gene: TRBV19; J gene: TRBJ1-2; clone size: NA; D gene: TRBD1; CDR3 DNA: TGTGCCAGTAGTATAGGAGACAGGGACTATGGCTACACCTTC; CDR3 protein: CASSIGDRDYGYTF
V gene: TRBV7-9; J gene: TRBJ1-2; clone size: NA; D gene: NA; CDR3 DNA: TGTGCCAGCAGCCCCCTTGGTAGGGAGGCCTATGGCTACACCTTC; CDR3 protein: CASSPLGREAYGYTF